The subject of this entry is one T cell receptor (beta chain). The data were obtained in a study of blood T cell repertoires in COVID-19. V was cut by 3 bases and J by 7 bases, with 13 bases left in between. The V gene's germline CDR1 is MDHEN and CDR2 SYDVKM. The CDR3 runs to 14 residues. Per the authors' pipeline: Nucleated cell number was recorded as an estimate derived from reference gene primer amplification. Assay used: immunoSEQ multiplex PCR; TCRdb lists only in-frame clones, some missing. The V and J calls and clone size were taken over from that table, and D and trimming were inferred from the DNA. The sample lists over 120,000 clones, 80% to 85% occurring once.

The TCR was taken from a human donor in a cohort sampled during active COVID-19. The gene calls are TRBV28 and TRBJ1-5, with unresolved D. The sequencing input was peripheral blood. Here the CDR3 reads CASSFLSTVQPQHF. As DNA, the CDR3 is TGTGCCAGCAGTTTTTTATCCACGGTGCAGCCCCAGCATTTT.